Listed below are T cell receptor beta chains from one sample, sequenced in a study of Graves' ophthalmopathy and Graves' hyperthyroidism. TCRdb fed the multiplex PCR reads into MiXCR, producing one record per CDR3 protein. Of over 500,000 distinct CDR3 sequences in the sample, 20% to 25% are singletons; the top ten hold about 6.6%. Sequencing input: peripheral blood. These TCRs come from a woman under 30 with stable Graves' hyperthyroidism. Some clones in this sample may be carry-over from other donors' samples. Both conserved end residues are part of each CDR3.

v_gene: TRBV12-3/TRBV12-4; j_gene: TRBJ1-5; CDR3aa: CASSHDININQPQHF
v_gene: TRBV6-2/TRBV6-3; j_gene: TRBJ1-1; CDR3aa: CASKNGEMNTEAFF
v_gene: TRBV14; j_gene: TRBJ2-5; CDR3aa: CASSQDWDAKETQYF
v_gene: TRBV12-3/TRBV12-4; j_gene: TRBJ2-6; CDR3aa: CASIPGGGGTGANVLTF
v_gene: TRBV27; j_gene: TRBJ2-5; CDR3aa: CASSRGGTQYF
v_gene: TRBV28; j_gene: TRBJ2-7; CDR3aa: CASSSSLGQGSEQYF
v_gene: TRBV20-1; j_gene: TRBJ2-7; CDR3aa: CSARAVQLRYEQYF
v_gene: TRBV24-1; j_gene: TRBJ2-3; CDR3aa: CATSDLVGGERDTQYF
v_gene: TRBV30; j_gene: TRBJ1-1; CDR3aa: CAWSVGGTEAFF
v_gene: TRBV12-5; j_gene: TRBJ1-5; CDR3aa: CASSGAVVLSNQPQHF
v_gene: TRBV13; j_gene: TRBJ1-6; CDR3aa: CASSDTGDVNSPLHF
v_gene: TRBV12-3/TRBV12-4; j_gene: TRBJ1-5; CDR3aa: CASTNYNQPQHF
v_gene: TRBV20-1; j_gene: TRBJ1-1; CDR3aa: CSATPGGTRYTEAFF
v_gene: TRBV6-1; j_gene: TRBJ1-1; CDR3aa: CASSVRYSDTEAFF
v_gene: TRBV18; j_gene: TRBJ1-2; CDR3aa: CASSPPTNYGYTF
v_gene: TRBV7-8; j_gene: TRBJ2-2; CDR3aa: CASSLEFSWNTGELFF
v_gene: TRBV7-9; j_gene: TRBJ2-7; CDR3aa: CASSLAGQLRLYF
v_gene: TRBV5-1; j_gene: TRBJ1-5; CDR3aa: CASRPTGGGNQPQHF
v_gene: TRBV2; j_gene: TRBJ2-7; CDR3aa: CASAERVSYEQYF
v_gene: TRBV28; j_gene: TRBJ2-6; CDR3aa: CASGGTGANVLTF
v_gene: TRBV6-1; j_gene: TRBJ1-5; CDR3aa: CASTYGQGIQPQHF
v_gene: TRBV24-1; j_gene: TRBJ1-2; CDR3aa: CATSDPGYGYTF
v_gene: TRBV7-2; j_gene: TRBJ1-1; CDR3aa: CASSLGEGPRAFF
v_gene: TRBV7-6; j_gene: TRBJ1-1; CDR3aa: CASSLSQATLNTEAFF
v_gene: TRBV7-2; j_gene: TRBJ2-5; CDR3aa: CASSHQGGAGETQYF
v_gene: TRBV6-1; j_gene: TRBJ1-5; CDR3aa: CASSAQGRGYQPQHF
v_gene: TRBV10-3; j_gene: TRBJ1-2; CDR3aa: CAISESTGIYGYTF
v_gene: TRBV28; j_gene: TRBJ2-5; CDR3aa: CASNPTGGHYQETQYF